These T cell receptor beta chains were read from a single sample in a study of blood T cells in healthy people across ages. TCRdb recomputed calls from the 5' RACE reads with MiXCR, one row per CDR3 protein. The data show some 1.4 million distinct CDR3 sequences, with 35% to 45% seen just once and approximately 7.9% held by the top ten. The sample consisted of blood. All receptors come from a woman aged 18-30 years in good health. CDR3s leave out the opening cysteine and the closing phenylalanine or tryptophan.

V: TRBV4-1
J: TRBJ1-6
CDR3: ASSHRTGGAKGGNSPLH

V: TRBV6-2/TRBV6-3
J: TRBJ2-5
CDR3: ASSRGLNGQY

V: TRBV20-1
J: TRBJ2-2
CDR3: SARANYNTGELF

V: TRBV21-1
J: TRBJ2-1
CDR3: ASSSRTSGSCEQF

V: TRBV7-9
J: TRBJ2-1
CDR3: ASSFGAGEDEQF

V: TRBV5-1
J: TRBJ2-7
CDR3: ASSHGQTSGKSHEQY

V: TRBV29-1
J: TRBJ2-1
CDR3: SVDVGLAGGWQF

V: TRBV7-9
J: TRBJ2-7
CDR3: ASSLPWAYEQY

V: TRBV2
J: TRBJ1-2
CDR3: ASSRGTAVVLSRDYGYT

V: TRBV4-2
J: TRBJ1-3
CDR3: ASSQEGQGAPGNTIY

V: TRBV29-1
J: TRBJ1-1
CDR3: SVEAADSNTEAF

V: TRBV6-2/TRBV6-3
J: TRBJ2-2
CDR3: ASSYSKGAGTNTGELF

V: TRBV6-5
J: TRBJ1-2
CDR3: ASRNGDRQGYGYT

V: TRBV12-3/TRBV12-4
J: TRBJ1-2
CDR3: ASSSWTGQGEGYT

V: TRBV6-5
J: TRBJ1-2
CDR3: ASRSVRGDYGYT

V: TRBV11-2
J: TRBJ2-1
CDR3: ASSLRLAGGQNEQF

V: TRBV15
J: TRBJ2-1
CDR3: ATSAARGYNEQF

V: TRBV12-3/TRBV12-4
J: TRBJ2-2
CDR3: ASTSWRDSANTGELF

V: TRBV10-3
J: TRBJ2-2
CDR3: AISESPGELF

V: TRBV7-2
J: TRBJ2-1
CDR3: ASRLRGGITVNEQF

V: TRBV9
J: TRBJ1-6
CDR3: ASSVTGGNSPLH

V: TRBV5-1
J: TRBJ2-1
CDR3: ASSLAGGGIYNEQF

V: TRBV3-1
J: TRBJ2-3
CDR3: ASLGAGTGIGTDTQY

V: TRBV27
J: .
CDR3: ASALGGSSYNEQY

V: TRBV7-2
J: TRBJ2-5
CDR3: ASRGSIGTSGRGQY